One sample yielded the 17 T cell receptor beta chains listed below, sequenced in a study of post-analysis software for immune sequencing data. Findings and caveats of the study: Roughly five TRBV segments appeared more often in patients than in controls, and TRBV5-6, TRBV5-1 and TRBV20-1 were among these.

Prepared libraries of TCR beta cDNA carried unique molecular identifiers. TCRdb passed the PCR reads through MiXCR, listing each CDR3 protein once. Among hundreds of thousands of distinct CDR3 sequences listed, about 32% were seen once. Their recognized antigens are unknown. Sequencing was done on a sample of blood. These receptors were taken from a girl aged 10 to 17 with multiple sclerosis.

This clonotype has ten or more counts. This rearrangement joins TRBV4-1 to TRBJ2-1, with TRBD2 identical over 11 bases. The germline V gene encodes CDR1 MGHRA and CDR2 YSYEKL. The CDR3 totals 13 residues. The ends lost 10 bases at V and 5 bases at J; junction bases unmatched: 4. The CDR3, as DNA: TGCGCCACGGGGACTAGCGGAAACAATGAGCAGTTCTTC. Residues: CATGTSGNNEQFF.

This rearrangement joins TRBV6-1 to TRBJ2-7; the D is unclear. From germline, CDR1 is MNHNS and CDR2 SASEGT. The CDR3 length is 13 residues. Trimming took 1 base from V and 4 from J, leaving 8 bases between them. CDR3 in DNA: TGTGCCAGCAGTGAAGAGGGATCGTACGAGCAGTACTTC. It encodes CASSEEGSYEQYF.

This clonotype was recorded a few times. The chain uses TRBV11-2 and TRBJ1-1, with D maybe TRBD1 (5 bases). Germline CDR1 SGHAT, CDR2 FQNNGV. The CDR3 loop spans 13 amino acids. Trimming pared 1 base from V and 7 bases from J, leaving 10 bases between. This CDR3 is CASSLVGEGEAFF. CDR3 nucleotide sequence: TGTGCCAGCAGCTTAGTAGGGGAGGGTGAAGCTTTCTTT.

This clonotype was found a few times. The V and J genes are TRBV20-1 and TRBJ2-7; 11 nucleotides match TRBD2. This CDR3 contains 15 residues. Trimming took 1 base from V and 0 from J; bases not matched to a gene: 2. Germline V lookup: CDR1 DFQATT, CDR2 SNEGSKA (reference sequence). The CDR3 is CSARGLAGSSYEQYF. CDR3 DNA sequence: TGCAGTGCTAGAGGACTAGCGGGGAGCTCCTACGAGCAGTACTTC.

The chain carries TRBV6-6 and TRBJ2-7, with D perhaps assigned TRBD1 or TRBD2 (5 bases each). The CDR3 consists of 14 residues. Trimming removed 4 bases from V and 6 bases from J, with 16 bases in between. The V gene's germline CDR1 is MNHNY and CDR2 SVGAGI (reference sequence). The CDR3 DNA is TGTGCCAGCAGTTTCGGGGCGCAGGAAGCCGAGCAGTACTTC. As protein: CASSFGAQEAEQYF.

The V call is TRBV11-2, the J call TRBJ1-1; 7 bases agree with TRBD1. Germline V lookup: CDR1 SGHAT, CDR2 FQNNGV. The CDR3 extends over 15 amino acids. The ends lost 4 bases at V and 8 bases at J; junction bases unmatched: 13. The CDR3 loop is CASSSRQGGGMEAFF. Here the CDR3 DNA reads TGTGCCAGCAGCTCCCGACAGGGTGGAGGGATGGAAGCTTTCTTT.

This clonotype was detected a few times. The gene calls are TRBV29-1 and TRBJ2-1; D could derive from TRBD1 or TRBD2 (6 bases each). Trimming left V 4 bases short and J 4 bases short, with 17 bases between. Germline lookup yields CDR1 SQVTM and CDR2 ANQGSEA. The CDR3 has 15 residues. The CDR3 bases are TGCAGCGTTGGATCGGGGGTTGGGACATACAATGAGCAGTTCTTC. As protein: CSVGSGVGTYNEQFF.

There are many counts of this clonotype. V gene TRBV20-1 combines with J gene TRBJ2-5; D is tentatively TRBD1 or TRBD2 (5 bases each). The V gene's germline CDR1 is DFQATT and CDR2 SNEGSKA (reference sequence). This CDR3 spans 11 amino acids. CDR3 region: CSGTAQETQYF. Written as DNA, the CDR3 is TGCAGCGGGACGGCTCAAGAGACCCAGTACTTC.

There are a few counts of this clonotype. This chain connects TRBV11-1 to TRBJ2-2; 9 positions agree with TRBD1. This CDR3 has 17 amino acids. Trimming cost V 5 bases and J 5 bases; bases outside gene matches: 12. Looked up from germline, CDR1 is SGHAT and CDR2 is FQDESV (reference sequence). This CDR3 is CASSLFPGQGRTGELFF. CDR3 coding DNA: TGTGCCAGCAGCCTCTTCCCCGGACAGGGGCGGACCGGGGAGCTGTTTTTT.

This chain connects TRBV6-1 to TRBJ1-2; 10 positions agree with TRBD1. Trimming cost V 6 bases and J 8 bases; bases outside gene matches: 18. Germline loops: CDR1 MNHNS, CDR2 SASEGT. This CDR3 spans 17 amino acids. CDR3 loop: CASSRPTGGFRLKGYTF. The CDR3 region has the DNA TGTGCCAGCAGCCGACCGACAGGGGGCTTTCGTTTAAAAGGCTACACCTTC.

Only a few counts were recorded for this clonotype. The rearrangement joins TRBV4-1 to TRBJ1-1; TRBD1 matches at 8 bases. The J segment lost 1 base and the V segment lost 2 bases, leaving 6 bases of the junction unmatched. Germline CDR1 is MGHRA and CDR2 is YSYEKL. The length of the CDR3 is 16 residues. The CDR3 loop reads CASSQYAGGGNTEAFF. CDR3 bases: TGCGCCAGCAGCCAATACGCAGGGGGCGGGAACACTGAAGCTTTCTTT.

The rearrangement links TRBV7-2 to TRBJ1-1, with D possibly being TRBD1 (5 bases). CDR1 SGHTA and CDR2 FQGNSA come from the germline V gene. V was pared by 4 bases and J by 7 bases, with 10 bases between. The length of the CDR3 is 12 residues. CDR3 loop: CASSSYQGEAFF. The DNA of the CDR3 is TGTGCCAGCAGCTCCTACCAGGGTGAAGCTTTCTTT.

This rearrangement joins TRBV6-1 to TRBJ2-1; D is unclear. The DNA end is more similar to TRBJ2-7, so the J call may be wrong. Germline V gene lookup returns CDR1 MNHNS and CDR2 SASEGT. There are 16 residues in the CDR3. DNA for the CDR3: TGTGCCAGCAGTGAAATCGAAATTAGCTCCTACAATGAGCAGTACTTC. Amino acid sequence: CASSEIEISSYNEQYF.

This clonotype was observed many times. The CDR3 sequence is CASSRTASVRVDTQYF. The CDR3 nucleotides read TGTGCCAGCAGCCGAACAGCGTCAGTTCGGGTAGATACGCAGTATTTT. The gene calls are TRBV7-2 and TRBJ2-3; D remains unclear. V lost 5 bases and J lost 5, with 20 bases in between. There are 16 residues in the CDR3. Germline CDR1 and CDR2: SGHTA and FQGNSA. The full variable domain, its missing parts supplied by reference TRBV7-2 and TRBJ2-3, is GAGVSQSPSNKVTEKGKDVELRCDPISGHTALYWYRQSLGQGLEFLIYFQGNSAPDKSGLPSDRFSAERTGGSVSTLTIQRTQQEDSAVYLCASSRTASVRVDTQYFGPGTRLTVL.

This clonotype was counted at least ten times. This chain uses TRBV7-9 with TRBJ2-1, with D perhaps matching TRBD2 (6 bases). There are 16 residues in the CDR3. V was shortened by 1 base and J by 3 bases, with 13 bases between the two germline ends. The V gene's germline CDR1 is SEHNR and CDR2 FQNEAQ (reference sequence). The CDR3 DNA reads TGTGCCAGCAGCTTAGTTACTAGCCCTGGCTACAATGAGCAGTTCTTC. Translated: CASSLVTSPGYNEQFF.

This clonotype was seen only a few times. The CDR3 sequence: CASRADRGVAGELFF. The CDR3 nucleotides are TGTGCCAGCAGGGCGGACAGGGGTGTAGCCGGGGAGCTGTTTTTT. This chain connects TRBV2 to TRBJ2-2, with 9 bases fitting TRBD1. The CDR3 consists of 15 residues. Germline loops: CDR1 SNHLY, CDR2 FYNNEI. V lost 6 bases to trimming and J lost 6 bases; unmatched junction nucleotides: 8.

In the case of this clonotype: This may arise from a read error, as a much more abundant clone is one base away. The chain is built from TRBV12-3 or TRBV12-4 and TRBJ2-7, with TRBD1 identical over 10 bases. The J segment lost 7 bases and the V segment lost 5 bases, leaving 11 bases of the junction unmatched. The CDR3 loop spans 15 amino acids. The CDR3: CASSRPGQGRDEQYF. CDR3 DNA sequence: TGTGCCAGCAGTCGACCGGGACAGGGGAGGGATGAGCAGTACTTC.